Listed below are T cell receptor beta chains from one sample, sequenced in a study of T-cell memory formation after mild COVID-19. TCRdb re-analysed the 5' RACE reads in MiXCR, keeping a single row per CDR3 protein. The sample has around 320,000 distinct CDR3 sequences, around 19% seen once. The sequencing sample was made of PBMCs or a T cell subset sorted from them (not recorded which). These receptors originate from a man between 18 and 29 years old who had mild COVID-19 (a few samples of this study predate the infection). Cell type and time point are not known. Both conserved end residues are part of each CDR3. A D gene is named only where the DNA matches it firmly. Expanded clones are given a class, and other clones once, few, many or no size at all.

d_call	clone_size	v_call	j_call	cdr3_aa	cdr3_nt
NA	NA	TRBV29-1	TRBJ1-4	CSVAEESGTNEKLFF	TGCAGCGTTGCAGAGGAGTCGGGAACTAATGAAAAACTGTTTTTT
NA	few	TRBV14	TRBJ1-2	CASSQVMWDGYTF	TGTGCCAGCAGCCAAGTTATGTGGGACGGCTACACCTTC
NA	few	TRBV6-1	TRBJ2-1	CASSEVSRAGLVAEQFF	TGTGCCAGCAGTGAAGTGAGCCGGGCGGGCTTGGTCGCTGAGCAGTTCTTC
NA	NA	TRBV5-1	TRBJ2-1	CASSRDSRNEQFF	TGCGCCAGCAGCCGCGACAGTCGCAATGAGCAGTTCTTC
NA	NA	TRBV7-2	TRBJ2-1	CASTRLGDEQFF	TGTGCCAGCACTAGACTAGGAGATGAGCAGTTCTTC
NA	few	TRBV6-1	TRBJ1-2	CASSEAGRVGYGYTF	TGTGCCAGCAGTGAAGCTGGGCGAGTGGGCTATGGCTACACCTTC
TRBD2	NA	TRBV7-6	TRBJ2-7	CDSSILAGDLYEQYF	TGTGACAGCAGCATACTAGCGGGGGACCTTTACGAGCAGTACTTC
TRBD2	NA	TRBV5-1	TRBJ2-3	CASFGGLASTDTQYF	TGCGCCAGCTTCGGGGGACTAGCCAGCACAGATACGCAGTATTTT
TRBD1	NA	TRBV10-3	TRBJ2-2	CAIGGTGDTGELFF	TGTGCCATTGGAGGGACAGGGGACACCGGGGAGCTGTTTTTT
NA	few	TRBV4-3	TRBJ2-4	CASSQFGGQRAKNIQYF	TGCGCCAGCAGCCAGTTCGGTGGACAGAGGGCCAAAAACATTCAGTACTTC
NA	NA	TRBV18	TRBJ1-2	CASSPPPGANYGYTF	TGTGCCAGCTCACCACCGCCAGGGGCGAACTATGGCTACACCTTC
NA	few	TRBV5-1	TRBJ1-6	CASSLANSPLHF	TGCGCCAGCAGCTTGGCTAATTCACCCCTCCACTTT
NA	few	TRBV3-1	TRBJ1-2	CASSPFLGGAGYTF	TGTGCCAGCAGCCCCTTCCTTGGGGGGGCCGGCTACACCTTC
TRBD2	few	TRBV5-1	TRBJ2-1	CASSLDVAGGPGNEQFF	TGCGCCAGCAGCTTGGATGTTGCGGGGGGGCCGGGAAATGAGCAGTTCTTC
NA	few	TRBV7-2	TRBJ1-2	CASSLDSGGGYTF	TGTGCCAGCAGCTTGGACTCAGGCGGGGGCTACACCTTC
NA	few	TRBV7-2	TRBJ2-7	CASSRLGPGAYEQYF	TGTGCCAGCAGCCGACTGGGACCCGGGGCCTACGAGCAGTACTTC
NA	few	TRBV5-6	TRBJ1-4	CASSLWPNEKLFF	TGTGCCAGCAGCTTGTGGCCGAATGAAAAACTGTTTTTT
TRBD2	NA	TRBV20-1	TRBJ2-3	CSATRTSGSTDTQYF	TGCAGTGCTACCAGGACTAGCGGGAGCACAGATACGCAGTATTTT
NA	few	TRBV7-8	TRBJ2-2	CASSNRGRIGELFF	TGTGCCAGCAGCAACCGGGGGCGTATCGGGGAGCTGTTTTTT
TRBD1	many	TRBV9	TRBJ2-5	CASSASPLDRVETQYF	TGTGCCAGCAGCGCCAGCCCCCTTGACAGGGTAGAGACCCAGTACTTC
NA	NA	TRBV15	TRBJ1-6	CATSSQDSPLHF	TGTGCCACCAGCAGCCAGGATTCACCCCTCCACTTT
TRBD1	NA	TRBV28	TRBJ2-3	CASSPGQGIGTDTQYF	TGTGCCAGCAGTCCAGGACAGGGGATAGGCACAGATACGCAGTATTTT
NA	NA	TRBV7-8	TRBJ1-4	CASSPGWAPNEKLFF	TGTGCCAGCAGCCCCGGTTGGGCGCCTAATGAAAAACTGTTTTTT
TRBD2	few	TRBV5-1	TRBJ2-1	CASSQGLASYNEQFF	TGCGCCAGCAGCCAGGGACTAGCGTCCTACAATGAGCAGTTCTTC
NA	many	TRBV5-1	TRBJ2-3	CASSLGGRDTQYF	TGTGCCAGCAGCTTAGGGGGGAGAGATACGCAGTATTTT
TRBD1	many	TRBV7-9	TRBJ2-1	CASSPQGERSWVEFF	TGTGCCAGCAGCCCCCAGGGGGAGCGGTCTTGGGTAGAGTTCTTC
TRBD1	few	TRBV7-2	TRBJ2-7	CASSTTGGGEQYF	TGTGCCAGCAGTACTACAGGGGGAGGCGAGCAGTACTTC
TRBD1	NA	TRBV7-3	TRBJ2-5	CASSQGQGRETQYF	TGTGCCAGCAGCCAGGGACAGGGCCGGGAGACCCAGTACTTC
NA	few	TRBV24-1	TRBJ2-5	CATSDQYQETQYF	TGTGCCACCAGTGACCAGTACCAAGAGACCCAGTACTTC
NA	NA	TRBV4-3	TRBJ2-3	CASSQVITDTQYF	TGCGCCAGCAGCCAGGTTATTACAGATACGCAGTATTTT
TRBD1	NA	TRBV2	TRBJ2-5	CASRAGTDEETQYF	TGTGCCAGCAGAGCCGGGACAGATGAAGAGACCCAGTACTTC
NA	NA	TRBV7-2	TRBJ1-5	CASRSDASSNQPQHF	TGTGCCAGCAGGTCGGATGCCTCGAGCAATCAGCCCCAGCATTTT
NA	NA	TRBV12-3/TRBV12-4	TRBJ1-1	CASHPGVLATEAFF	TGTGCCAGCCATCCAGGGGTTTTGGCGACTGAAGCTTTCTTT
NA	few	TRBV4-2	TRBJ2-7	CASSSGTTYEQYF	TGTGCCAGCAGCTCAGGGACGACCTACGAGCAGTACTTC
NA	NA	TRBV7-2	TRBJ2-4	CASSLGLGGNIQYF	TGTGCCAGCAGCTTAGGCTTAGGCGGGAACATTCAGTACTTC
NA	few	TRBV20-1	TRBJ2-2	CSARNPRGTGELFF	TGCAGTGCTAGGAATCCTAGGGGGACCGGGGAGCTGTTTTTT
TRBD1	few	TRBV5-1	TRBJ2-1	CASSYFPGTETYNEQFF	TGCGCCAGCAGCTACTTTCCTGGGACAGAGACCTACAATGAGCAGTTCTTC
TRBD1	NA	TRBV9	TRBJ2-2	CASSATQGAITGELFF	TGTGCCAGCAGCGCAACACAGGGGGCGATCACCGGGGAGCTGTTTTTT
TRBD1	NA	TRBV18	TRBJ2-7	CASSNRGPPYEQYF	TGTGCCAGCTCAAACAGGGGGCCCCCCTACGAGCAGTACTTC
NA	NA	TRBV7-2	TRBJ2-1	CASSLGGAGGQNEQFF	TGTGCCAGCAGTTTGGGGGGGGCAGGGGGCCAGAATGAGCAGTTCTTC
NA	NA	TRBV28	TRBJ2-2	CASSLGPPRDILTGELFF	TGTGCCAGCAGTTTAGGCCCCCCGCGGGACATCCTGACCGGGGAGCTGTTTTTT
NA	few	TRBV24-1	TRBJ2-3	CATRNPDTQYF	TGTGCCACCAGGAACCCAGATACGCAGTATTTT
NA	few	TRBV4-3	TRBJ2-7	CASSQFGDITYEQYF	TGCGCCAGCAGCCAATTCGGGGACATAACCTACGAGCAGTACTTC
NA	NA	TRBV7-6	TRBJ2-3	CASSFWHSTNTQYF	TGTGCCAGCAGCTTTTGGCACAGCACAAATACGCAGTATTTT
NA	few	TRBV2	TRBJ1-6	CASRELLGDSPLHF	TGTGCCAGCAGGGAACTGTTAGGGGATTCACCCCTCCACTTT
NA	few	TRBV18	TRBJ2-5	CASSPTIQETQYF	TGTGCCAGCTCACCAACCATCCAAGAGACCCAGTACTTC
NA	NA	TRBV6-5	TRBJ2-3	CASSSIWGDTQYF	TGTGCCAGCAGCTCAATCTGGGGGGACACGCAGTATTTT
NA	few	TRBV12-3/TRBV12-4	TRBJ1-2	CASNPGEGGYTF	TGTGCCAGCAACCCGGGTGAGGGAGGCTACACCTTC
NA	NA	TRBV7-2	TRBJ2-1	CASSLQSAVRNEQFF	TGTGCCAGCAGCTTACAATCAGCGGTGCGGAATGAGCAGTTCTTC
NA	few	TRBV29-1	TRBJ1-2	CSVRARGYGYTF	TGCAGCGTCCGAGCCCGGGGCTATGGCTACACCTTC
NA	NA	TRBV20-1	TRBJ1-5	CSWVREGNQPQHF	TGCAGTTGGGTCCGCGAAGGCAATCAGCCCCAGCATTTT
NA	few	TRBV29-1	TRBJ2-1	CSVEDLSNEQFF	TGCAGCGTTGAAGATCTGAGTAATGAGCAGTTCTTC
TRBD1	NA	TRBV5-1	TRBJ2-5	CASSYQRTGQETQYF	TGCGCCAGCAGCTACCAGCGGACAGGGCAAGAGACCCAGTACTTC
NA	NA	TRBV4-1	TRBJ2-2	CASSLQDWTGELFF	TGCGCCAGCAGCCTCCAGGACTGGACAGGGGAGCTGTTTTTT